One sample yielded the 12 T cell receptor beta chains listed below, sequenced in a study of blood T cells in healthy people across ages. The use of a sample-barcoded 5' primer and a J-beta primer mix characterized a second PCR of about 6 to 12 cycles. Via MiXCR, TCRdb re-called the 5' RACE reads, giving one row per CDR3 protein. Seen here are roughly 1,800,000 distinct CDR3 sequences, about 50% observed once, and the top ten hold approximately 2.1%. The sequenced sample was blood. The origin of the receptors is a woman in her thirties or forties in good health.

The chain carries TRBV20-1 and TRBJ2-3; D gene unclear. Trimming took off 4 bases at V and 0 bases at J, with 23 bases between the two ends. This CDR3 has 18 residues. CDR1 and CDR2 (germline): DFQATT, SNEGSKA (reference sequence). CDR3 in DNA: TGCAGTGCTACTACTTTCGCTTGGAGCGCCGAAAGCACAGATACGCAGTATTTT. Its protein is CSATTFAWSAESTDTQYF.

V usage is TRBV28 and J usage is TRBJ1-1, with 7 bases matching TRBD1. The CDR3 spans 14 residues. V shed 6 bases, J shed 4 bases, and the junction held 8 bases outside the gene matches. The V gene's germline CDR1 is MDHEN and CDR2 SYDVKM. The CDR3 here is CASRRQGRITEAFF. As DNA, the CDR3 is TGTGCCAGCAGACGACAGGGTCGGATCACTGAAGCTTTCTTT.

The rearrangement uses TRBV20-1 and TRBJ2-3; 7 bases align to TRBD1. CDR1 and CDR2 (germline): DFQATT, SNEGSKA (reference sequence). This CDR3 has 13 residues. Trimming took 5 bases from V and 4 from J; bases not matched to a gene: 6. CDR3 sequence: CSAPGQVADTQYF. Written as DNA, the CDR3 is TGCAGTGCTCCCGGACAGGTAGCAGATACGCAGTATTTT.

J is TRBJ1-4 and V is TRBV20-1; D remains unclear. In germline, CDR1 is DFQATT, CDR2 SNEGSKA (reference sequence). There are 11 residues in the CDR3. Deletions cut 4 bases from V and 8 bases from J, with 8 bases between. CDR3 nucleotide sequence: TGCAGTGCTAACCATGGGGAAAAACTGTTTTTT. Residues: CSANHGEKLFF.

The chain has TRBV20-1 and TRBJ2-7; 7 nucleotides agree with TRBD2. This CDR3 has 13 amino acids. Germline assignment: CDR1 DFQATT and CDR2 SNEGSKA (reference sequence). J was trimmed by 0 bases and V by 5 bases; bases with no gene match: 4. CDR3 sequence: CSAAGTNSYEQYF. The CDR3 nucleotides are TGCAGTGCTGCCGGGACTAACTCCTACGAGCAGTACTTC.

The chain is built from TRBV28 and TRBJ2-3, with D maybe TRBD2 (5 bases). Germline values: CDR1 MDHEN, CDR2 SYDVKM. The CDR3 sequence is 14 residues long. V lost 5 bases to trimming and J lost 1 base, with 10 bases between them. CDR3: CASSASPGTDTQYF. Written as DNA, the CDR3 is TGTGCCAGCAGTGCTAGCCCTGGCACAGATACGCAGTATTTT.

This rearrangement joins TRBV7-2 to TRBJ1-5, with D hard to call. V shed 3 bases and J shed 0 bases, with 9 bases lying between them. In germline, CDR1 is SGHTA, CDR2 FQGNSA. The CDR3 runs to 15 residues. The CDR3 spells CASSLWHNSNQPQHF. CDR3 nucleotides: TGTGCCAGCAGCTTGTGGCATAATAGCAATCAGCCCCAGCATTTT. Supplemented by reference TRBV7-2 and TRBJ1-5, the full variable domain reads GAGVSQSPSNKVTEKGKDVELRCDPISGHTALYWYRQSLGQGLEFLIYFQGNSAPDKSGLPSDRFSAERTGGSVSTLTIQRTQQEDSAVYLCASSLWHNSNQPQHFGDGTRLSIL.

In regard to this clonotype: This clone may be a read error of a much larger clone one base away. This rearrangement joins TRBV7-2 to TRBJ2-3; D is uncertain. The CDR3 length is 13 residues. CDR1 is SGHTA and CDR2 is FQGNSA in the germline V gene. For the CDR3, the DNA is TGTGCCAGCAGCTTAGCGCGCGTAGATACGCGGTATTTT. Its translation: CASSLARVDTRYF.

This chain joins TRBV3-1 and TRBJ2-7; D is unresolved. The CDR3 is 13 amino acids. Germline CDR1 reads LGHDT; CDR2 reads YNNKEL (reference sequence). Trimming removed 5 bases at V and 6 bases at J, with 14 bases between. The DNA of the CDR3 is TGTGCCAGCAGCGGATTTGGTCCAGGCGAGCAGTACTTC. Translation: CASSGFGPGEQYF.

The chain uses TRBV20-1 and TRBJ1-2; 7 nucleotides match TRBD1. Germline loops: CDR1 DFQATT, CDR2 SNEGSKA (reference sequence). This CDR3 contains 12 residues. CDR3 nucleotide sequence: TGCTCGACAGGGACGGGCGCCGGGGGCTACACCTTC. This translates into CSTGTGAGGYTF.

The rearrangement joins TRBV6-2 or TRBV6-3 to TRBJ2-7; no reliable D call. Germline assignment: CDR1 MNHEY and CDR2 SVGEGT. Trimming cost V 0 bases and J 1 base, with 7 bases left between them. This CDR3 comprises 14 residues. The CDR3 loop is CASSYSGKSYEQYF. CDR3 nucleotide sequence: TGTGCCAGCAGTTACTCGGGGAAATCCTACGAGCAGTACTTC.

The gene calls are TRBV9 and TRBJ2-5; no firm D call. V gave up 0 bases and J gave up 2 bases, with 11 bases separating them. CDR3 length: 15 residues. Germline values: CDR1 SGDLS, CDR2 YYNGEE. The CDR3 bases are TGTGCCAGCAGCGTAGTAGGGAACCCGCAAGAGACCCAGTACTTC. This codes for CASSVVGNPQETQYF.